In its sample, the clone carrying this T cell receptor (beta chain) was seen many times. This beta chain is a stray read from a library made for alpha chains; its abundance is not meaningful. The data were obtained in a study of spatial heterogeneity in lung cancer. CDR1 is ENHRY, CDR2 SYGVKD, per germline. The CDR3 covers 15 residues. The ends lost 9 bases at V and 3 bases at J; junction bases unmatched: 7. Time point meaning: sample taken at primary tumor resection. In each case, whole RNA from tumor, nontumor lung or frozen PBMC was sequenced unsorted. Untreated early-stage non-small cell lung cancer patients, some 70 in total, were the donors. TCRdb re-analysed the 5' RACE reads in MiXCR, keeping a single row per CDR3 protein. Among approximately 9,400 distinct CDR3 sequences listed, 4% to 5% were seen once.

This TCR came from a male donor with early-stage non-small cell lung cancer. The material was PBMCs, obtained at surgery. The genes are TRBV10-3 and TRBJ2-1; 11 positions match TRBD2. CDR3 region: CAMSVGTSGYNEQFF. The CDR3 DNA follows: TGTGCCATGTCCGTTGGGACTAGCGGCTACAATGAGCAGTTCTTC.